This TCR beta chain derives from a study of Graves' ophthalmopathy and Graves' hyperthyroidism. Ophthalmopathy in the donors was of moderate-to-severe activity, with CAS ≥3, NOSPECS ≥4 and duration under 3 months. The germline CDR1 and CDR2 sequences are SEHNR and FQNEAQ (reference sequence). The length of the CDR3 is 13 residues. Deletions cut 8 bases from V and 4 bases from J, with 11 bases between. Study-level findings and limits: Ophthalmopathy cases were distinguished from stable hyperthyroidism by a 13-signature model, reaching just over 85% sensitivity and 81.08% specificity. The model flagged ophthalmopathy progression at around 70% sensitivity and 72% to 85% specificity.

RNA transcripts were the source from which TCR beta CDR3 regions were amplified. HTBI primers were employed in first-round RT-PCR, then a second-round multiplex PCR followed. TCRdb reprocessed the multiplex PCR reads with MiXCR, giving one entry per CDR3 protein. Altogether approximately 700,000 distinct CDR3 sequences are present, 40% being singletons, with the ten largest covering 40% to 55%. This clonotype was recorded at least ten times. The antigen is undetermined. The sample comprised peripheral blood. This receptor was obtained from an adult man with Graves' ophthalmopathy. This sequence joins TRBV7-9 and TRBJ2-2, with D hard to call. CDR3 in amino acids: CASSPSVTGELFF. The DNA for the CDR3 is TGTGCCAGCTCACCATCTGTCACCGGGGAGCTGTTTTTT.